Presented here are 12 T cell receptor beta chains from one specimen sequenced in a study of T cells in Graves' hyperthyroidism and ophthalmopathy (dated by TCRdb to the late 2010s). The library relied on multiplex PCR. TCRdb records Illumina HiSeq 2000 as the sequencer. Amplification of TCR beta CDR3 regions was carried out from RNA transcripts. For the first round of RT-PCR on the TCR CDR3, the HTBI primer set was used together with the Qiagen OneStep RT-PCR kit. The public reads were quality trimmed at Q25 with fastp and then assembled into clones with MiXCR by TCRdb, keeping productive beta chains. Rows with one shared CDR3 protein collapse into an entry with the most common genes and DNA. Within this sample are around 600,000 distinct CDR3 sequences, with more than 12% of them counted one time only. Of the sample, under 15% falls within the top ten clones. Sequenced sample: blood. The receptor set was obtained from a woman between 50 and 59 years old with Graves' ophthalmopathy.

This clonotype was seen at least ten times. The chain combines TRBV7-2 with TRBJ1-5; 8 bases fit TRBD1. V shed 5 bases, J shed 4 bases, and the junction held 7 bases outside the gene matches. The CDR3 spans 15 residues. Looked up from germline, CDR1 is SGHTA and CDR2 is FQGNSA. In DNA, the CDR3 is TGTGCCAGCAGCGGCTCTACAGGGGGAAATCAGCCCCAGCATTTT. Encoded protein: CASSGSTGGNQPQHF.

This clonotype has a count of ten or more. V and J are TRBV27 and TRBJ1-5, with 7 bases aligning to TRBD1. CDR1 and CDR2 (germline): MNHEY, SMNVEV (reference sequence). This CDR3 is 15 amino acids long. Germline trimming cut 6 bases from V and 0 bases from J; bases unmatched to any gene: 5. The CDR3 nucleotides read TGTGCCAGCAGACGAGGGACAGTTAGCAATCAGCCCCAGCATTTT. Translation gives CASRRGTVSNQPQHF.

The chain has TRBV9 and TRBJ2-1; 9 bases map to TRBD2. The CDR3 is made up of 16 amino acids. Germline V CDR1 and CDR2: SGDLS, YYNGEE. Trimming removed 0 bases from V and 9 bases from J; junction bases left unmatched: 10. The CDR3 protein is CASSVVMAGGPSEQFF. The CDR3 bases are TGTGCCAGCAGCGTAGTAATGGCGGGAGGGCCTAGTGAGCAGTTCTTC.

DNA of the CDR3: TGTGCCAGCAGCTTGCTTGCAAGCGCTAATGAGCAGTTCTTC. The encoded protein is CASSLLASANEQFF. The rearrangement links TRBV5-6 to TRBJ2-1; no reliable D call. The germline V and J ends were trimmed by 1 base and 7 bases, with 12 bases remaining between them. This CDR3 contains 14 residues. Germline assignment: CDR1 SGHDT and CDR2 YYEEEE.

The V and J genes are TRBV10-3 and TRBJ2-7; D is possibly TRBD1 (6 bases). The CDR3 has 14 amino acids. Trimming shortened V by 7 bases and J by 0 bases, and 13 bases separated the two germline ends. Germline CDR1 and CDR2: ENHRY and SYGVKD. As DNA, the CDR3 is TGTGCCATCAAGATGACAGGTAACTCCTACGAGCAGTACTTC. Translating gives CAIKMTGNSYEQYF.

This clonotype was seen many times. The gene calls are TRBV29-1 and TRBJ1-1; D is unresolved. Trimming removed 5 bases from V and 3 bases from J, with 10 bases in between. CDR1 SQVTM and CDR2 ANQGSEA come from the germline V gene. CDR3 length: 12 residues. DNA of the CDR3: TGCAGCGTTCGACATGGGGACACTGAAGCTTTCTTT. Amino acids: CSVRHGDTEAFF.

The J gene is TRBJ1-2, the V gene TRBV9; D ambiguous. Per the germline V gene, CDR1 is SGDLS and CDR2 is YYNGEE. The CDR3 consists of 13 residues. Between the trimmed V and J ends, which lost 4 bases and 4 bases, there was a span of 11 bases. The DNA for the CDR3 is TGTGCCAGCAGCCAAACAGCCTTCTATGGCTACACCTTC. Protein product: CASSQTAFYGYTF.

Regarding this clonotype: At one end the junction does not follow the germline gene, possibly because of a read error. The chain carries TRBV3-1 and TRBJ1-2; perhaps TRBD1 as D (6 bases). The CDR3 spans 15 residues. Looked up from germline, CDR1 is LGHDT and CDR2 is YNNKEL (reference sequence). The CDR3 protein is CASSLQDTGTSLWSF. In nucleotides, the CDR3 is TGTGCCAGCAGCCTGCAAGATACCGGGACATCGTTGTGGTCCTTC.

This clonotype was observed a few times. CDR3 sequence reads: CASSPPNNQPQHF. The CDR3 nucleotides are TGTGCCAGCTCACCTCCAAATAATCAGCCCCAGCATTTT. This chain joins TRBV18 and TRBJ1-5; no definite D call. The germline V gene encodes CDR1 KGHSH and CDR2 LQKENI. V lost 3 bases and J 4 bases, leaving 7 bases between the germline ends. The CDR3 is made up of 13 amino acids. The full variable domain, with the rest looked up from reference TRBV18 and TRBJ1-5, is NAGVMQNPRHLVRRRGQEARLRCSPMKGHSHVYWYRQLPEEGLKFMVYLQKENIIDESGMPKERFSAEFPKEGPSILRIQQVVRGDSAAYFCASSPPNNQPQHFGDGTRLSIL.

In its sample, this clonotype was seen a few times. This sequence joins TRBV19 and TRBJ1-5, with 12 bases matching TRBD1. The CDR3 runs 18 residues. Germline loops: CDR1 LNHDA, CDR2 SQIVND (reference sequence). The V and J ends lost 1 base and 5 bases, in that order; junction bases with no gene match: 9. The CDR3 spells CASSIVPRGQGADQPQHF. CDR3 DNA: TGTGCCAGTAGTATAGTGCCCCGGGGACAGGGGGCAGATCAGCCCCAGCATTTT. Complete variable domain (other parts from reference TRBV19 and TRBJ1-5): DGGITQSPKYLFRKEGQNVTLSCEQNLNHDAMYWYRQDPGQGLRLIYYSQIVNDFQKGDIAEGYSVSREKKESFPLTVTSAQKNPTAFYLCASSIVPRGQGADQPQHFGDGTRLSIL.

In this sample, this clonotype turned up many times. V gene TRBV6-2 or TRBV6-3 combines with J gene TRBJ1-6; D unclear. The CDR3 spans 14 residues. Germline-derived CDR1 and CDR2 are MNHEY and SVGEGT. V was trimmed by 6 bases and J by 3 bases, leaving 9 bases between them. The CDR3 nucleotides read TGTGCCAGCAGGGAGGGAGACTATAATTCACCCCTCCACTTT. It yields the protein CASREGDYNSPLHF.

This clonotype was observed many times. The chain links TRBV28 to TRBJ2-1; 9 bases are shared with TRBD1. V lost 10 bases and J lost 5; bases outside the gene matches: 6. There are 13 residues in the CDR3. Germline loops: CDR1 MDHEN, CDR2 SYDVKM. The CDR3: CATSRDRDNEQFF. CDR3 DNA: TGTGCCACTTCCCGGGACAGGGACAATGAGCAGTTCTTC. The variable domain in full, completed from reference TRBV28 and TRBJ2-1, reads DVKVTQSSRYLVKRTGEKVFLECVQDMDHENMFWYRQDPGLGLRLIYFSYDVKMKEKGDIPEGYSVSREKKERFSLILESASTNQTSMYLCATSRDRDNEQFFGPGTRLTVL.